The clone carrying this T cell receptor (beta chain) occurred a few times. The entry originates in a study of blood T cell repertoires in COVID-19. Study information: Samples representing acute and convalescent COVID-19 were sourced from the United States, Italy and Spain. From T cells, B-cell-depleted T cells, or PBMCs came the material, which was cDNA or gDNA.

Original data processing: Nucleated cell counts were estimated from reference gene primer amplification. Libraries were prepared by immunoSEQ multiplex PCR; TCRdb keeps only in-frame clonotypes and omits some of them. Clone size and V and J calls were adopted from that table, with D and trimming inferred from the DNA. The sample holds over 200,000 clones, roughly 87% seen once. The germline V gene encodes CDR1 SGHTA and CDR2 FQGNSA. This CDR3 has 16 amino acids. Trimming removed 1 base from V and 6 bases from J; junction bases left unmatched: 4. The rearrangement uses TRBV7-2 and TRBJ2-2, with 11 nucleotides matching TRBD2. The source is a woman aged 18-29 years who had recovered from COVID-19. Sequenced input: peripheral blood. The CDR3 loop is CASSLVAGGPSGELFF. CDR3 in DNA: TGTGCCAGCAGCTTAGTAGCGGGAGGGCCCTCCGGGGAGCTGTTTTTT.